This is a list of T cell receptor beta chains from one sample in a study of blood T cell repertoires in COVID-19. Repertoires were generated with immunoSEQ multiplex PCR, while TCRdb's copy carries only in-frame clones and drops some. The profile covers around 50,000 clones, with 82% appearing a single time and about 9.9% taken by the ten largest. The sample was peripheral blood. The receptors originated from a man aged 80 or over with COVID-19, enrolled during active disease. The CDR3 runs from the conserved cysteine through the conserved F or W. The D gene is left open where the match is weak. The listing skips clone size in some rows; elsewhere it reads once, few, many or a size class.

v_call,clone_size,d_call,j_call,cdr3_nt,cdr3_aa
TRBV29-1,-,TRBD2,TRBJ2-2,TGCAGCGTTCACACTAGCGGTGTAGTCGGGGAGCTGTTTTTT,CSVHTSGVVGELFF
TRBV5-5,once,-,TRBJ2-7,TGTGCCAGCAGCTTGGTTGGGGGCCTAGGAACCTACGAGCAGTACTTC,CASSLVGGLGTYEQYF
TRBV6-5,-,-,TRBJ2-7,TGTGCCAGCAGTTACGGCGGCTCCTACGAGCAGTACTTC,CASSYGGSYEQYF
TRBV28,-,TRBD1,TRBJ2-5,TGTGCCAGCAGTTCCATGAGAGGGGGCCTAAAGACCCAGTACTTC,CASSSMRGGLKTQYF
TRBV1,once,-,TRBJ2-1,TGCACCAGCAGCCAACCTGGGGCGGCTAGCGGGTGTCTGATGTATGAGCAGTTCTTC,CTSSQPGAASGCLMYEQFF
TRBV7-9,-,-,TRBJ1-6,TGTGCCAGCAGCTTAGAACTTAATTCACCCCTCCACTTT,CASSLELNSPLHF
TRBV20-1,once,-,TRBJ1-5,TGCAGTGCTAGGGTCGGTCAGCCCCAGCATTTT,CSARVGQPQHF
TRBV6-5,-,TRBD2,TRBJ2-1,TGTGCCAGCAGTTACTCGAGCGGGAGAATTAATGAGCAGTTCTTC,CASSYSSGRINEQFF
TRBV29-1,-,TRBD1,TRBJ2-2,TGCAGCGCCGTGACAGGGCGGAACACCGGGGAGCTGTTTTTT,CSAVTGRNTGELFF
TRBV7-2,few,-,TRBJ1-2,TGTGCCAGCAGCTTAGCGACGGGGTCTTCTAACTATGGCTACACCTTC,CASSLATGSSNYGYTF
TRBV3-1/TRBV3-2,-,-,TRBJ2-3,TGTGCCAGCAGCCAAGATCACGGGGTCGGGACAGATACGCAGTATTTT,CASSQDHGVGTDTQYF
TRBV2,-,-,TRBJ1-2,TGTGCCAGCAGTGACGGCAGGGTGGGCTACACCTTC,CASSDGRVGYTF
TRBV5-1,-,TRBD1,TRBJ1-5,TGCGCCAGCAGCTTGCACCCGGGACAGAACAATCAGCCCCAGCATTTT,CASSLHPGQNNQPQHF
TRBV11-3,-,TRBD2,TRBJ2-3,TGTGCCAGCAGCCCCACAGGAGACCGAACTAGCGGGAGGGGCACAGATACGCAGTATTTT,CASSPTGDRTSGRGTDTQYF
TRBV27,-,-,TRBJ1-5,TGTGCCAGCAGTTTATTAGGGGGACAGCCCCAGCATTTT,CASSLLGGQPQHF
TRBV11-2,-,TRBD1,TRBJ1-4,TGTGCCAGCAGCCACGGGACAGGGTATGAAAAACTGTTTTTT,CASSHGTGYEKLFF
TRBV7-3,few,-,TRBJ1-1,TGTGCCAGCAGCCCCGCCGGAGGGATGGGTAACACTGAAGCTTTCTTT,CASSPAGGMGNTEAFF
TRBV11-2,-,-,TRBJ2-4,TGTGCCAGCAGCTTCAACAGGGTAGCCAAAAACATTCAGTACTTC,CASSFNRVAKNIQYF
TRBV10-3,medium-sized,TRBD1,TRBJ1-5,TGTGCCATCAGTGGGGACAGAGACGGACAGCCCCAGCATTTT,CAISGDRDGQPQHF
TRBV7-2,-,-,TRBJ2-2,TGTGCCAGCAGCCCCCGGCGGGGAAGGAAGGGGAACACCGGGGAGCTGTTTTTT,CASSPRRGRKGNTGELFF
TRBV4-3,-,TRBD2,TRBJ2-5,TGCGCCAGCAGCCAAGATAGAGGCGGGGGAGAGACCCAGTACTTC,CASSQDRGGGETQYF
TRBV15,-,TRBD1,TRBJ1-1,TGTGCCACCAGCAGAGATATTACAGGGGACACTGAAGCTTTCTTT,CATSRDITGDTEAFF
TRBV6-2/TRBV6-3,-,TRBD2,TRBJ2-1,TGTGCCAGCAGCCGCGACGCTAGCGGGGGGGCCCCCGGGTACAGTGAGCAGTTCTTC,CASSRDASGGAPGYSEQFF
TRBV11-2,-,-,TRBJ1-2,TGTGCCAGCAGCTTAGGTCTACAGCAAAATGGCTACACCTTC,CASSLGLQQNGYTF
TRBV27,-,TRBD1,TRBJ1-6,TGTGCCAGCAGCTTGACCCGGGACAGGCCTTCACCCCTCCACTTT,CASSLTRDRPSPLHF
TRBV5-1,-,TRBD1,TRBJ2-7,TGCGCCAGCAGCCTGGGATGGGACAGCTACGAGCAGTACTTC,CASSLGWDSYEQYF
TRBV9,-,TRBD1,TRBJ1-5,TGTGCCAGCAGCCCAGAGGGACAGGGAAATCAGCCCCAGCATTTT,CASSPEGQGNQPQHF
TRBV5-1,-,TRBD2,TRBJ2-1,TGCGCCAGCAGCCCAAACGCCCAGGCGGGAGGGGGCGAGCAGTTCTTC,CASSPNAQAGGGEQFF
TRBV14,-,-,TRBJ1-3,TGTGCCAGCAGATTTAGCGGCTCTGGAAACACCATATATTTT,CASRFSGSGNTIYF